This passage covers 11 T cell receptor beta chains from one sample sequenced in a study of blood T cells in healthy people across ages. The second PCR ran about 6 to 12 cycles with a sample-barcoded 5' primer and J-beta primers. TCRdb recomputed calls from the 5' RACE reads with MiXCR, one row per CDR3 protein. The sample shows around 1,000,000 distinct CDR3 sequences, about 23% of them seen only once. The data also belong to a second study, concerning T cells of mothers and their children.

The sequencing sample was made of blood. The receptors here all came from a girl aged 2-9 years in good health.

The chain carries TRBV10-3 and TRBJ1-4; D remains unclear. The V gene lost 2 bases and the J gene lost 11 bases, with 9 bases spanning the gap. Germline V gives CDR1 ENHRY, CDR2 SYGVKD. The CDR3 runs to 12 residues. The CDR3 is CAISEPNGKLFF. The CDR3 bases are TGTGCCATCAGTGAGCCCAACGGGAAACTGTTTTTT.

The V and J genes are TRBV7-2 and TRBJ2-5; no definite D call. The CDR3 is made up of 14 amino acids. The V end lost 3 bases, the J end lost 4 bases, and 12 bases lay between the germline ends. CDR1 SGHTA and CDR2 FQGNSA come from the germline V gene. For the CDR3, the DNA is TGTGCCAGCAGCTTTTCGTCGTTTCTAGAGACCCAGTACTTC. Amino acid sequence: CASSFSSFLETQYF.

This clonotype was counted a single time. This chain uses TRBV11-2 with TRBJ2-3; 10 bases agree with TRBD2. From germline, CDR1 is SGHAT and CDR2 FQNNGV. The CDR3 is 20 residues long. After removal of 1 base from V and 0 bases from J, the junction contained 13 bases not matched to a gene. CDR3 DNA sequence: TGTGCCAGCAGCTTAGTAGGCCGGCGGACTAGCGGAACTAGCACAGATACGCAGTATTTT. This translates into CASSLVGRRTSGTSTDTQYF.

The chain couples TRBV24-1 to TRBJ2-5, with D possibly being TRBD2 (5 bases). This CDR3 has 18 residues. With 0 bases removed from V and 0 bases from J, the gap between germline ends came to 16 bases. Germline CDR1 reads KGHDR; CDR2 reads SFDVKD. The CDR3 region has the DNA TGTGCCACCAGTGATTTGGGGGTAACGGGGAACCACCAAGAGACCCAGTACTTC. This codes for CATSDLGVTGNHQETQYF.

V gene TRBV27 combines with J gene TRBJ1-2, with D unclear. V lost 2 bases, J lost 3 bases, and 13 bases lay in between. This CDR3 contains 15 residues. The germline CDR1 and CDR2 sequences are MNHEY and SMNVEV (reference sequence). CDR3 protein: CASSLTGSGHYGYTF. As DNA, the CDR3 is TGTGCCAGCAGTTTAACGGGGTCCGGTCACTATGGCTACACCTTC.

This clonotype was observed a handful of times. This chain uses TRBV29-1 with TRBJ2-7; 12 nucleotides align to TRBD2. Germline CDR1 reads SQVTM; CDR2 reads ANQGSEA. V lost 7 bases and J lost 4; bases outside the gene matches: 5. The CDR3 length is 13 residues. The DNA for the CDR3 is TGCAGCGCTCTAGCGGGAGGGAGGTACGAGCAGTACTTC. Translation gives CSALAGGRYEQYF.

About this clonotype: At one of its ends the junction is not consistent with the germline gene, which may arise from a read error. The chain recombines TRBV11-2 with TRBJ2-5; D unresolved. The CDR3 has 14 amino acids. Germline CDR1 reads SGHAT; CDR2 reads FQNNGV. In DNA form, the CDR3 reads TGTGCCAGCAGGAGCATCGGACCAAGAGAGACCCAGTGCTTC. This translates into CASRSIGPRETQCF.

This clonotype was picked up a small number of times. V and J are TRBV28 and TRBJ2-2, with D tentatively TRBD2 (5 bases). This CDR3 has 15 residues. Germline loops: CDR1 MDHEN, CDR2 SYDVKM. The germline V and J ends were trimmed by 4 bases and 4 bases, with 13 bases remaining between them. The CDR3 nucleotides read TGTGCCAGCAGTTCCTCTAGCTTAGGCACCGGGGAGCTGTTTTTT. Translating it yields CASSSSSLGTGELFF.

This clonotype was counted only a few times. This chain uses TRBV21-1 with TRBJ2-7. TRBV21-1 is deemed a pseudogene. CDR3 length equals 16 residues. In DNA, the CDR3 is TGTGCCAGCAGCAAAGCGCCGGGTTTTCTTACCTACGAGCAGTACTTC. Translation: CASSKAPGFLTYEQYF.

This clonotype showed up just a few times. An end of the junction differs from the germline gene, which may be a read error. The V and J genes are TRBV18 and TRBJ2-1; 8 positions agree with TRBD2. This CDR3 is 16 amino acids long. CDR1 is KGHSH and CDR2 is LQKENI in the germline V gene. The CDR3 protein is CAGSPTTGLGNNEQFF. The CDR3 DNA is TGTGCCGGCTCACCAACTACGGGACTAGGGAACAATGAGCAGTTCTTC.

The chain employs TRBV12-3 or TRBV12-4 and TRBJ1-5, with D possibly being TRBD1 (6 bases). V was cut by 5 bases and J by 8 bases, with 16 bases left in between. This CDR3 has 14 residues. DNA of the CDR3: TGTGCCAGCAGTACGTTCAGGGGTAGAGAGCCCCAGCATTTT. Protein sequence: CASSTFRGREPQHF.